Listed below are T cell receptor beta chains from one sample, sequenced in a study of blood T cells in healthy people across ages. TCRdb recomputed calls from the 5' RACE reads with MiXCR, one row per CDR3 protein. This sample has around 1,500,000 distinct CDR3 sequences, with 42% found just once. Sequencing input: blood. Receptors were obtained from a woman aged 18-30 years in good health. Each CDR3 is given with its conserved first and last residue. The order of the fields is D gene, J gene, V gene, clone size, CDR3 DNA, CDR3 protein. The D gene is left open where the match is weak. Size tells how often a clone was seen (once, few, many) or the class of an expanded clone, and some rows leave it out.

d_call: -
j_call: TRBJ1-1
v_call: TRBV4-1
clone_size: -
cdr3_nt: TGCGCCAGCAGCCAACCCCCCGCCCCGGAGAACACTGAAGCTTTCTTT
cdr3_aa: CASSQPPAPENTEAFF

d_call: TRBD1
j_call: TRBJ1-2
v_call: TRBV9
clone_size: -
cdr3_nt: TGTGCCAGCGGCTCAGAAGCAGGGGGCGTCGGCTACACCTTC
cdr3_aa: CASGSEAGGVGYTF

d_call: -
j_call: TRBJ2-5
v_call: TRBV29-1
clone_size: few
cdr3_nt: TGCAGCGTTGAACTAACCTTCGGACAGACGGAGACCCAGTACTTC
cdr3_aa: CSVELTFGQTETQYF

d_call: TRBD1
j_call: TRBJ1-2
v_call: TRBV6-4
clone_size: once
cdr3_nt: TGTGCCAGCAGTGACTCACAGGGGCTGGTCTACACCTTC
cdr3_aa: CASSDSQGLVYTF

d_call: -
j_call: TRBJ2-7
v_call: TRBV20-1
clone_size: few
cdr3_nt: TGCAGTGCTAGAGATCTGGCGGGGACCTCCTACGAGCAGTACTTC
cdr3_aa: CSARDLAGTSYEQYF

d_call: -
j_call: TRBJ1-2
v_call: TRBV13
clone_size: -
cdr3_nt: TGTGCCAGCAGCTTAGGCACGACCTACACCTTC
cdr3_aa: CASSLGTTYTF

d_call: -
j_call: TRBJ2-6
v_call: TRBV2
clone_size: many
cdr3_nt: TGTGCCAGCATATCCGGCTCTGGGGCCAACGTCCTGACTTTC
cdr3_aa: CASISGSGANVLTF

d_call: -
j_call: TRBJ2-1
v_call: TRBV24-1
clone_size: -
cdr3_nt: TGTGCCACCAGTGATAGCACCCCGGGGAGGCAGTTCTTC
cdr3_aa: CATSDSTPGRQFF

d_call: -
j_call: TRBJ2-5
v_call: TRBV6-2/TRBV6-3
clone_size: few
cdr3_nt: TGTGCCAGCCTTGACAGGAGGACCCTACGGGAGCAGTACTTC
cdr3_aa: CASLDRRTLREQYF

d_call: -
j_call: TRBJ2-7
v_call: TRBV27
clone_size: few
cdr3_nt: TGTGCCAGCAGTTTTGGGGTCCACTACGAGCAGTACTTC
cdr3_aa: CASSFGVHYEQYF

d_call: -
j_call: TRBJ2-1
v_call: TRBV6-6
clone_size: -
cdr3_nt: TGTGCCAGCAATTACGAAGAGCAGTTCTTC
cdr3_aa: CASNYEEQFF

d_call: -
j_call: TRBJ2-5
v_call: TRBV7-9
clone_size: -
cdr3_nt: TGTGCCAGCAGCTTAGGTCTCGGGCTGGAGACCCAGTACTTC
cdr3_aa: CASSLGLGLETQYF

d_call: -
j_call: TRBJ2-3
v_call: TRBV28
clone_size: few
cdr3_nt: TGTGCCAGCAGTTTAGTCCTCGGACAGCTCACAGATACGCAGTATTTT
cdr3_aa: CASSLVLGQLTDTQYF

d_call: -
j_call: TRBJ2-2
v_call: TRBV10-3
clone_size: -
cdr3_nt: TGTGCCATCAGTGACCCTCCCGGGGGGCTGTTTTTT
cdr3_aa: CAISDPPGGLFF

d_call: TRBD1
j_call: TRBJ2-7
v_call: TRBV9
clone_size: -
cdr3_nt: TGTGCCAGCAGCGTAGCCGGGACAGGGCCATACGAGCAGTACTTC
cdr3_aa: CASSVAGTGPYEQYF

d_call: -
j_call: TRBJ1-4
v_call: TRBV15
clone_size: -
cdr3_nt: TGTGCCACCAGCAGAGATCAGATGGGGGTGGTAGAAAAACTGTTTTTT
cdr3_aa: CATSRDQMGVVEKLFF

d_call: -
j_call: TRBJ2-5
v_call: TRBV7-2
clone_size: -
cdr3_nt: TGTGCCAGCAGCTCCACCGGCAGGGCTGCGACCCAGTACTTC
cdr3_aa: CASSSTGRAATQYF

d_call: TRBD1
j_call: TRBJ1-2
v_call: TRBV6-6
clone_size: few
cdr3_nt: TGTGCCAGCAGTAGGGGACAGCCTAACTATGGCTACACCTTC
cdr3_aa: CASSRGQPNYGYTF

d_call: TRBD2
j_call: TRBJ2-3
v_call: TRBV6-5
clone_size: -
cdr3_nt: TGTGCCAGCAGTTACCGACTAGCGGGAGCCGCAGATACGCAGTATTTT
cdr3_aa: CASSYRLAGAADTQYF

d_call: -
j_call: TRBJ1-5
v_call: TRBV7-2
clone_size: -
cdr3_nt: TGTGCCAGCAGCTTCGGGTACCAGCCCCAGCATTTT
cdr3_aa: CASSFGYQPQHF

d_call: -
j_call: TRBJ1-2
v_call: TRBV15
clone_size: many
cdr3_nt: TGTGCCACCGGGTCGTCATATGGCTACACCTTC
cdr3_aa: CATGSSYGYTF

d_call: -
j_call: TRBJ1-2
v_call: TRBV4-2
clone_size: -
cdr3_nt: TGTGCCAGCAGCCAAGCAGACGGCTATGGCTACACCTTC
cdr3_aa: CASSQADGYGYTF

d_call: TRBD2
j_call: TRBJ2-4
v_call: TRBV5-5
clone_size: -
cdr3_nt: TGTGCCAGCAGCTCACCGGGACTAGAGGACATTCAGTACTTC
cdr3_aa: CASSSPGLEDIQYF

d_call: -
j_call: TRBJ2-1
v_call: TRBV5-1
clone_size: many
cdr3_nt: TGCGCCAGCAGCTCGGCCAATGAGCAGTTCTTC
cdr3_aa: CASSSANEQFF

d_call: TRBD1
j_call: TRBJ1-3
v_call: TRBV28
clone_size: -
cdr3_nt: TGTGCCAGCAGCCCCTCGGACAGGGTGGGAGGAAACACCATATATTTT
cdr3_aa: CASSPSDRVGGNTIYF

d_call: TRBD2
j_call: TRBJ2-3
v_call: TRBV14
clone_size: -
cdr3_nt: TGTGCCAGCAGCCAAGATGTCGGGGGGTACACAGATACGCAGTATTTT
cdr3_aa: CASSQDVGGYTDTQYF

d_call: TRBD1
j_call: TRBJ2-2
v_call: TRBV5-1
clone_size: -
cdr3_nt: TGCGCCAGCAGCTTGGTCCGCGGGACAGGGGGGACCGGGGAGCTGTTTTTT
cdr3_aa: CASSLVRGTGGTGELFF

d_call: -
j_call: TRBJ1-2
v_call: TRBV3-1
clone_size: -
cdr3_nt: TGTGCCAGCAGCCAACGGGGCAGGGGTAATGGCTACACCTTC
cdr3_aa: CASSQRGRGNGYTF

d_call: -
j_call: TRBJ2-1
v_call: TRBV6-5
clone_size: -
cdr3_nt: TGTACCAGCAGGGAAAGAGGTAGCCCCTACAATGAGCAGTTCTTC
cdr3_aa: CTSRERGSPYNEQFF

d_call: -
j_call: TRBJ1-1
v_call: TRBV7-9
clone_size: -
cdr3_nt: TGTGCCCTACGGCAAGGGCAGCAGAACACTGAAGCTTTCTTT
cdr3_aa: CALRQGQQNTEAFF

d_call: -
j_call: TRBJ2-3
v_call: TRBV4-1
clone_size: -
cdr3_nt: TGCGCCAGCAGCCAAGAAATAACCACAGATACGCAGTATTTT
cdr3_aa: CASSQEITTDTQYF

d_call: TRBD2
j_call: TRBJ2-3
v_call: TRBV20-1
clone_size: few
cdr3_nt: TGCAGTGCTAGCCTAGCGGGGGGGGATACGCAGTATTTT
cdr3_aa: CSASLAGGDTQYF

d_call: -
j_call: TRBJ1-6
v_call: TRBV6-6
clone_size: few
cdr3_nt: TGTGCCAGCAGTTTCCCCGAACGCGGGGGTAATTCACCCCTCCACTTT
cdr3_aa: CASSFPERGGNSPLHF

d_call: -
j_call: TRBJ2-5
v_call: TRBV10-3
clone_size: -
cdr3_nt: TGTGCCATCAGTGATAACAGGGAAGAGACCCAGTACTTC
cdr3_aa: CAISDNREETQYF

d_call: -
j_call: TRBJ2-3
v_call: TRBV6-2/TRBV6-3
clone_size: -
cdr3_nt: TGCGCCATCAGTTCCCCCATGCGCCTCAGCACAGATACGCAGTATTTT
cdr3_aa: CAISSPMRLSTDTQYF

d_call: -
j_call: TRBJ2-5
v_call: TRBV29-1
clone_size: -
cdr3_nt: TGCAGCGTTGGTCTAGCGAGGGAGACCCAGTACTTC
cdr3_aa: CSVGLARETQYF

d_call: -
j_call: TRBJ1-1
v_call: TRBV5-1
clone_size: -
cdr3_nt: TGCGCCAGCAGCTCGACTAGGAACACTGAAGCTTTCTTT
cdr3_aa: CASSSTRNTEAFF

d_call: TRBD2
j_call: TRBJ2-3
v_call: TRBV20-1
clone_size: -
cdr3_nt: TGCAGTGCTAGACCTTCTAGCGGGAGGGGGTCCGCAGATACGCAGTATTTT
cdr3_aa: CSARPSSGRGSADTQYF

d_call: TRBD1
j_call: TRBJ2-1
v_call: TRBV6-5
clone_size: few
cdr3_nt: TGTGCCAGCAGTTCACCGGGACAGGACGAGATGCAGTTCTTC
cdr3_aa: CASSSPGQDEMQFF

d_call: -
j_call: TRBJ2-1
v_call: TRBV9
clone_size: -
cdr3_nt: TGTGCCAGCGGTATAGGGGGGTCGAACAATGAGCAGTTCTTC
cdr3_aa: CASGIGGSNNEQFF

d_call: -
j_call: TRBJ2-5
v_call: TRBV14
clone_size: -
cdr3_nt: TGTGCCAGCAGCTACGCGGGACTCGGGGTGGAGACCCAGTACTTC
cdr3_aa: CASSYAGLGVETQYF

d_call: -
j_call: TRBJ2-1
v_call: TRBV7-7
clone_size: -
cdr3_nt: TGTGCTAGCAGCTTAGATGTCGGGAGCTCCTACAATGAGCAGTTCTTC
cdr3_aa: CASSLDVGSSYNEQFF

d_call: TRBD1
j_call: TRBJ1-5
v_call: TRBV12-3/TRBV12-4
clone_size: -
cdr3_nt: TGTGCCAGCAGGCCCTCGGGGCAGGGGGGTCAGCCCCAGCATTTT
cdr3_aa: CASRPSGQGGQPQHF

d_call: -
j_call: TRBJ2-1
v_call: TRBV6-5
clone_size: many
cdr3_nt: TGTGCCAGCAGTCGAACACCAAACTCCTACAATGAGCAGTTCTTC
cdr3_aa: CASSRTPNSYNEQFF

d_call: TRBD2
j_call: TRBJ2-2
v_call: TRBV12-3/TRBV12-4
clone_size: -
cdr3_nt: TGTGCCAGCAGTGATACTAGCGGGGATGTCGGGGAGCTGTTTTTT
cdr3_aa: CASSDTSGDVGELFF

d_call: TRBD2
j_call: TRBJ2-2
v_call: TRBV10-3
clone_size: -
cdr3_nt: TGTGCCATCAGTGGGACTAGCGGGGGCGCGAACACCGGGGAGCTGTTTTTT
cdr3_aa: CAISGTSGGANTGELFF

d_call: -
j_call: TRBJ2-7
v_call: TRBV5-1
clone_size: -
cdr3_nt: TGCGCCAGCAGCGAACCAGACCAGCCCCCCTGCGAGCAGTACTTC
cdr3_aa: CASSEPDQPPCEQYF

d_call: TRBD1
j_call: TRBJ1-4
v_call: TRBV20-1
clone_size: few
cdr3_nt: TGCAGTGCTAGAGAGGGACAGGACGTGGAAAAACTGTTTTTT
cdr3_aa: CSAREGQDVEKLFF